This T cell receptor (beta chain) is from a study of regulatory T cells in long-lasting Graves disease. Time point indicated: newly diagnosed GD, antithyroid drugs for less than 3 months. Following extraction of RNA from PBMCs, that RNA was used to make the TCR library. This clonotype was detected ten times or more. Germline CDR1 reads MDHEN; CDR2 reads SYDVKM. The CDR3 is made up of 12 amino acids. The V and J ends lost 8 bases and 4 bases respectively, with 9 bases between them. Arm-PCR with iRepertoire HTBI primers amplified the CDR3 regions for these TCR beta libraries. TCRdb fed the multiplex PCR reads into MiXCR, producing one record per CDR3 protein. The sample has fewer than 350,000 distinct CDR3 sequences; 15% to 20% are singletons.

This rearrangement joins TRBV28 to TRBJ1-5; no reliable D call. The material was peripheral blood mononuclear cells (PBMCs), obtained at new diagnosis, from a patient treated with antithyroid drugs. This receptor was obtained from a female donor with Graves disease. CDR3 amino acids: CASGSGNQPQHF. The CDR3 DNA is TGTGCCAGCGGCTCAGGTAATCAGCCCCAGCATTTT.